Listed below are T cell receptor beta chains from one sample, sequenced in a study of cytomegalovirus exposure and HLA in healthy donors. Clones were read by immunoSEQ multiplex PCR, and TCRdb kept only the in-frame ones, dropping some. In the table there are 260,000 or so clones, about nine tenths of which are singletons. Sequenced input: PBMCs. Every receptor here comes from a woman in her 30s in good health and CMV-seronegative. Both conserved end residues are part of each CDR3.

V gene: TRBV4-3
CDR3 protein: CASSQETANSGNTIYF

V gene: TRBV5-1
CDR3 protein: CASSPVGKETQYF

V gene: TRBV6-4
CDR3 protein: CASSPMGGGGDNEQFF

V gene: TRBV29-1
CDR3 protein: CSATGQRTEAFF

V gene: TRBV6-5
CDR3 protein: CASNEGGKQFF

V gene: TRBV29-1
CDR3 protein: CSVVEWIGSEQYF

V gene: TRBV20-1
CDR3 protein: CSARDVTEAFF

V gene: TRBV18
CDR3 protein: CASSPRAGPTTDTQYF

V gene: TRBV30
CDR3 protein: CAWRGKNTEAFF

V gene: TRBV9
CDR3 protein: CASSVGGTGLAYEQYF

V gene: TRBV4-1
CDR3 protein: CASSQSVAGAVDTQYF

V gene: TRBV5-1
CDR3 protein: CAAKKDGLSGANVLTF

V gene: TRBV4-3
CDR3 protein: CASSQDLGSYEQYF

V gene: TRBV9
CDR3 protein: CASSVRTSGRALNNEQFF